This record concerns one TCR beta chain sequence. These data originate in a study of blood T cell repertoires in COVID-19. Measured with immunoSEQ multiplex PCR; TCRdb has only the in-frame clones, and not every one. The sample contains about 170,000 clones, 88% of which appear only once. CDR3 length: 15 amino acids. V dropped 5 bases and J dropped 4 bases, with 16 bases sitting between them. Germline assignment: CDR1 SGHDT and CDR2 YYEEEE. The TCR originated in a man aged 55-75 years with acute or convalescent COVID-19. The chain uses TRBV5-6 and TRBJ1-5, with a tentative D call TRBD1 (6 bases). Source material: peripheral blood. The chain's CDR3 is CASRLGRQENQPQHF. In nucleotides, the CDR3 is TGTGCCAGCAGACTGGGTAGACAGGAGAATCAGCCCCAGCATTTT.